Following are 21 T cell receptor beta chains from one sample sequenced in a study of T cell responses to AZD1222 COVID-19 vaccine. Some clones are missing from TCRdb's copy, which holds only in-frame ones; the method was immunoSEQ multiplex PCR. The sample lists about 170,000 clones; approximately 90% were seen once. Sequencing used peripheral blood, obtained on day 0 of AZD1222 vaccination. These receptors were collected from an adult in good health.

The rearrangement uses TRBV23-1 and TRBJ1-1; D remains unclear. TRBV23-1 is flagged as an ORF with uncertain function. The CDR3 is 14 amino acids. V was cut by 3 bases and J by 7 bases, with 15 bases left in between. DNA of the CDR3: TGCGCCAGCAGTCAGGGGAAGAGGGCGGGTGAAGCTTTCTTT. This codes for CASSQGKRAGEAFF.

The chain links TRBV20-1 to TRBJ2-3; 8 bases agree with TRBD2. The CDR3 runs 14 residues. The junction had 4 bases not matched to a gene; V was cut back by 3 bases and J by 2 bases. Looked up from germline, CDR1 is DFQATT and CDR2 is SNEGSKA (reference sequence). CDR3 in DNA: TGCAGTGCTAGTCGGGGGGGATACACAGATACGCAGTATTTT. It is translated as CSASRGGYTDTQYF.

As concerns this clone: The same CDR3 is also encoded by other DNA sequences in this sample. The CDR3 DNA is TGTGCCAGCAGCGTAATCCCCGGGGCGGGGGGTAAAGAGACCCAGTACTTC. Protein: CASSVIPGAGGKETQYF. The chain joins TRBV9 to TRBJ2-5; 8 bases are shared with TRBD2. J was trimmed by 3 bases and V by 1 base; bases with no gene match: 11. CDR1 and CDR2 from the germline V gene are SGDLS and YYNGEE. The CDR3 extends over 17 amino acids.

This clone appeared once. The chain is built from TRBV3-1 (or the pseudogene TRBV3-2) and TRBJ2-7, with D tentatively TRBD1 or TRBD2 (5 bases each). The CDR3 sequence is 16 residues long. V lost 4 bases and J 0 bases, leaving 16 bases between the germline ends. CDR1 is LGHDT, CDR2 YNNKEL, per germline (reference sequence). This chain's CDR3 is CASSPRHEGRSYEQYF. CDR3 sequence (DNA): TGTGCCAGCAGCCCCCGACATGAGGGGCGCTCCTACGAGCAGTACTTC.

This chain links TRBV19 with TRBJ1-1, with D perhaps matching TRBD1 (5 bases). Trimming removed 5 bases from V and 0 bases from J, with 16 bases in between. Germline CDR1 LNHDA, CDR2 SQIVND (reference sequence). The CDR3 runs 16 residues. CDR3 sequence (DNA): TGTGCCAGTAGTCTGCAGGGACGCCGTCTGAACACTGAAGCTTTCTTT. This translates into CASSLQGRRLNTEAFF.

The genes are TRBV19 and TRBJ1-1; no firm D call. This CDR3 is built from 12 residues. The V and J ends lost 9 bases and 6 bases respectively, with 14 bases between them. Germline V gene data show CDR1 as LNHDA and CDR2 as SQIVND (reference sequence). The CDR3 region is CASRPGGAEAFF. CDR3 coding DNA: TGTGCCAGCCGCCCCGGAGGTGCTGAAGCTTTCTTT.

The chain uses TRBV7-9 and TRBJ1-2, with 7 bases lining up with TRBD1. Germline V gene sequence: CDR1 SEHNR, CDR2 FQNEAQ (reference sequence). J was trimmed by 8 bases and V by 5 bases; bases with no gene match: 11. This CDR3 comprises 14 residues. In DNA, the CDR3 is TGTGCCAGCAGCCCCCTCTCAGGGGGTCGCGGCTACACCTTC. It specifies CASSPLSGGRGYTF.

This rearrangement joins TRBV7-9 to TRBJ1-4, with 9 bases lining up with TRBD1. Looked up from germline, CDR1 is SEHNR and CDR2 is FQNEAQ (reference sequence). CDR3 length: 16 amino acids. J was trimmed by 6 bases and V by 3 bases; bases with no gene match: 8. CDR3 sequence reads: CASSFNPGQGDEKLFF. The CDR3 region has the DNA TGTGCCAGCAGCTTCAACCCGGGACAGGGAGATGAAAAACTGTTTTTT.

This chain connects TRBV5-1 to TRBJ2-5, with D possibly being TRBD1 or TRBD2 (6 bases each). Germline CDR1 reads SGHRS; CDR2 reads YFSETQ. V lost 4 bases and J lost 4, with 11 bases in between. The CDR3 has 13 residues. CDR3 sequence reads: CASSAQGGETQYF. CDR3 DNA: TGCGCCAGCAGCGCACAGGGAGGAGAGACCCAGTACTTC. Full variable domain (rest looked up from reference TRBV5-1 and TRBJ2-5): KAGVTQTPRYLIKTRGQQVTLSCSPISGHRSVSWYQQTPGQGLQFLFEYFSETQRNKGNFPGRFSGRQFSNSRSEMNVSTLELGDSALYLCASSAQGGETQYFGPGTRLLVL.

The chain couples TRBV19 to TRBJ1-2; D gene uncertain. Germline V CDR1 and CDR2: LNHDA, SQIVND (reference sequence). The V and J ends lost 6 bases and 0 bases respectively, with 14 bases between them. This CDR3 contains 15 residues. The CDR3 loop is CASSLGRKANYGYTF. The CDR3 DNA reads TGTGCCAGTAGCCTCGGACGGAAAGCTAACTATGGCTACACCTTC.

The chain carries TRBV9 and TRBJ2-3; 9 bases are a match to TRBD2. V dropped 4 bases and J dropped 4; count of bases not matched to a gene: 10. The CDR3 is 16 amino acids. Germline-derived CDR1 and CDR2 are SGDLS and YYNGEE. CDR3 loop: CASSPRAAGGADTQYF. CDR3 sequence (DNA): TGTGCCAGCAGCCCTCGGGCCGCGGGGGGGGCAGATACGCAGTATTTT.

The chain joins TRBV4-3 to TRBJ1-2; tentatively, D is TRBD1 (6 bases). The CDR3 consists of 18 residues. The ends were cut back, 0 bases at V and 2 bases at J, with 19 bases in the middle. Germline values: CDR1 LGHNA, CDR2 YSLEER. The CDR3, as DNA: TGCGCCAGCAGCCAAGATCCCGTGGGGGGGGCTGTGAACTATGGCTACACCTTC. This translates into CASSQDPVGGAVNYGYTF.

In its sample, this clone was seen once. The V call is TRBV5-1, the J call TRBJ1-4; TRBD1 matches 11 bases. This CDR3 region has 15 residues. CDR1 and CDR2 (germline): SGHRS, YFSETQ. Trimming cost V 4 bases and J 5 bases; bases outside gene matches: 4. CDR3 region: CASSPGTGGNEKLFF. The CDR3 DNA reads as TGCGCCAGCAGCCCCGGGACAGGGGGGAATGAAAAACTGTTTTTT.

CDR3 sequence: CASRPLGETQYF. CDR3 DNA: TGTGCCAGTCGACCCCTAGGAGAGACCCAGTACTTC. The chain joins TRBV6-5 to TRBJ2-5, with D unresolved. Deletions cut 9 bases from V and 4 bases from J, with 12 bases between. The CDR3 covers 12 residues. The germline V gene has CDR1 MNHEY and CDR2 SVGAGI.

The V gene is TRBV15, the J gene TRBJ1-1; 7 bases map to TRBD1. This CDR3 comprises 13 residues. V gave up 0 bases and J gave up 5 bases; unmatched junction bases: 0. Germline V gene lookup returns CDR1 LNHNV and CDR2 YYDKDF (reference sequence). The CDR3 reads CATSRDRGTEAFF. In nucleotides, the CDR3 is TGTGCCACCAGCAGAGACAGGGGGACTGAAGCTTTCTTT.

The rearrangement joins TRBV15 to TRBJ2-1, with 11 positions matching TRBD1. This CDR3 has 15 residues. After removal of 1 base from V and 9 bases from J, the junction contained 5 bases not matched to a gene. Germline lookup yields CDR1 LNHNV and CDR2 YYDKDF (reference sequence). CDR3 nucleotide sequence: TGTGCCACCAGCAGAGTCGGACAGGGGGCGGTTGAGCAGTTCTTC. Translated, it gives CATSRVGQGAVEQFF.

The chain joins TRBV15 to TRBJ1-4; D ambiguous. This CDR3 is built from 12 residues. V lost 4 bases, J lost 8 bases, and 8 bases lay in between. Germline V gene lookup returns CDR1 LNHNV and CDR2 YYDKDF (reference sequence). CDR3 in amino acids: CATSTTEEKLFF. The CDR3 nucleotides read TGTGCCACCAGCACCACAGAAGAAAAACTGTTTTTT.

The chain carries TRBV19 and TRBJ1-5; possibly TRBD1 for D (5 bases). The CDR3 is 17 residues long. V was shortened by 0 bases and J by 1 base, with 13 bases between the two germline ends. Germline CDR1 reads LNHDA; CDR2 reads SQIVND (reference sequence). The CDR3 reads CASSIDWEGRSNQPQHF. CDR3 DNA sequence: TGTGCCAGTAGTATAGATTGGGAGGGGCGGAGCAATCAGCCCCAGCATTTT.

The gene calls are TRBV7-2 and TRBJ2-5, with D possibly being TRBD1 (5 bases). Germline-derived CDR1 and CDR2 are SGHTA and FQGNSA. V was clipped by 5 bases and J by 1 base, with 17 bases between them. The CDR3 totals 16 residues. The CDR3 nucleotides read TGTGCCAGCAGCCCAACCCCGCCGGACACCCAAGAGACCCAGTACTTC. Translation gives CASSPTPPDTQETQYF.

This clone has ten or more counts. This chain joins TRBV6-4 and TRBJ2-3; 10 bases are shared with TRBD2. CDR1 and CDR2 from the germline V gene are MRHNA and SNTAGT. V dropped 4 bases and J dropped 1; count of bases not matched to a gene: 8. The CDR3 consists of 17 residues. CDR3 region: CASSVSSGGGGTDTQYF. In nucleotides, the CDR3 is TGTGCCAGCAGTGTGTCTAGCGGGGGAGGTGGCACAGATACGCAGTATTTT.

The chain joins TRBV3-1 (or the pseudogene TRBV3-2) to TRBJ2-5, with D perhaps assigned TRBD1 or TRBD2 (5 bases each). Trimming stripped 2 bases from V and 1 base from J, with 14 bases between. There are 16 residues in the CDR3. The germline V gene encodes CDR1 LGHDT and CDR2 YNNKEL (reference sequence). In nucleotides, the CDR3 is TGTGCCAGCAGCCAACGGACCGGGACGCGCCAAGAGACCCAGTACTTC. Encoded protein: CASSQRTGTRQETQYF.